This section outlines one T cell receptor beta chain sequence together with its context. Its cognate antigen has yet to be identified. The cohort comprised under 700 healthy bone marrow donors. All cohort members were sampled while nominally healthy, although unrecorded immune exposures were likely present. The donor tested CMV seropositive, placing the donor among the approximately 310 seropositive members of the cohort. A peripheral blood sample was collected from each donor, and TCR beta sequencing was performed on peripheral blood mononuclear cells. The Qiagen DNeasy Blood Extraction Kit was used to extract genomic DNA from the blood cell samples. This entry is derived from a study of cytomegalovirus exposure and HLA in healthy donors (dated by TCRdb to about 2017). A note on the overall study: An earlier analysis of approximately 590 of the donors reported 276 Gb of sequence data and 100 million to 140 million unique TCR beta sequences from around 200 million T cells. Roughly 300 gigabases of sequencing data and around 90 million unique TCR sequences made up an early release that covered roughly 670 HLA-typed donors. Typing coverage varied by locus: roughly 620-640 donors for A, B, C, DRB1 and DQB1; 500 to 550 for DQA1; 600 to 610 for DPA1; roughly 450 for DPB1. Both class I and class II loci were covered by HLA typing, at four-digit resolution. Roughly 5 DR-DQ haplotypes were handled as single units for association and clustering, since linkage in the cohort was strong. The study aimed to test whether signatures of past pathogen exposure could be identified by cataloging public T cell receptors. An earlier analysis of 450 to 750 of the donors used high-throughput TCR beta sequencing to judge whether each TCR beta V gene segment behaved as functional or pseudogenic. In addition to the first cohort of about 650 subjects, a separate validation cohort of 120 different subjects was used. Rather than using new phenotypic data, the later analysis identified candidate immune exposures from TCR beta sequences and from how often those sequences occurred across donors. Donor age, sex, ethnicity and CMV serostatus were compiled alongside the repertoire data. Among around 400 genotyped donors of the cohort, an average of about 240,000 unique TCR beta nucleotide sequences was sequenced per donor, of which about 19% were non-productive. Of the roughly 400 genotyped donors, 70% to 90% were placed in the genetic ancestry cluster associated with self-reported Caucasian donors. Every discovery cohort repertoire had been produced on one sequencing platform. The study combined high-throughput TCR immunosequencing, statistical association of individual TCRs with disease status, and machine learning to predict cytomegalovirus infection status. A later genetic analysis took genome-wide SNP genotypes for about 65% of the 666 donors and used that subset as a discovery cohort. To study patterns of TCR occurrence, a later analysis re-analyzed previously published TCR beta repertoires from hundreds of donors and added high-resolution HLA genotyping. The study used immunosequencing to profile the T cell repertoires of 666 subjects and linked those repertoires to cytomegalovirus serostatus. On the study overall, not on this receptor specifically: An earlier analysis of approximately 590 of the donors showed that most TCR beta V segments appeared in productive rearrangements either about 90% or about 30% of the time, which broadly matched IMGT annotations. A further reported finding was that TCR beta sequences accurately predicted the HLA-A and HLA-B alleles for most subjects in the first cohort. A group of highly shared sequence variants was considered likely to be a technical artifact of the sequencing pipeline. A later analysis found that HLA-associated TCR beta chains were more clonally expanded and had lower generation probabilities than equally common non-associated chains. When HLA alleles, especially DR and DQ, strongly co-occurred, TCR associations were difficult to assign to individual alleles. A later analysis associated about 17,000 TCR beta sequences with specific HLA alleles at a false discovery rate of 0.05. About 17 rarely observed V segments, including chromosome 9 orphons, were excluded from the earlier analysis of a few hundred of the donors because counts were too low. V-gene and J-gene trimming of TCR beta chains was associated with a missense DCLRE1C variant in a later genetic analysis, and the association was replicated in an independent cohort. A later analysis reported that several top co-occurrence clusters appeared linked to parvovirus B19, influenza, CMV and Epstein-Barr virus. Immune exposure information for the cohort was limited to CMV serostatus. Only TCR beta chains were sequenced in this cohort, and the absence of alpha or paired-chain data limited detectable features. The study listed 164 TCR beta chains as associated with cytomegalovirus. In a later analysis, TCR association rates were found to vary across HLA loci, with the most associated TCRs seen for DRB1 alleles and the fewest for HLA-C alleles. Cytomegalovirus status was reported to be diagnosed by the classifier with high specificity and sensitivity in both the original and validation cohorts. It was suggested by the authors that the approach could potentially be generalized to other disease states and immunological phenotypes. Roughly uniform sequencing depth across donors was assumed in presence/absence analyses, although this assumption may not hold. The 87-base-pair reads could not distinguish some IMGT-functional V segments, including TRBV6-2 and TRBV6-3, so those segments were excluded. According to a later genetic analysis, donors in an Asian-associated ancestry cluster had fewer N-insertions in productive TCRs than the roughly 670-donor mean. Because some donors lacked HLA typing at each locus, the association tests relied only on the typed subset. Most CMV-associated TCR beta chains appeared to be HLA-restricted in a later analysis, and the HLA associations seemed to be driven largely by CMV exposure. Across donors, most TCR sequences were observed very rarely, whereas some public TCRs were present in many individuals. In vitro tests confirmed that three of the cytomegalovirus-associated TCR beta chains recognize cytomegalovirus antigens. Correlated functional status among segregating V segments might reflect linkage disequilibrium, but an unknown experimental factor could not be ruled out.

Libraries were made using the immunoSEQ multiplex PCR assay. For the multiplex PCR, a mixture combining 60 forward primers for TCR Vbeta segments and 13 reverse primers for TCR Jbeta segments was used. A multiplex PCR assay on genomic DNA amplified the CDR3 region of rearranged TCR beta genes. The Illumina HiSeq System was used to sequence the amplified TCR beta libraries as 87-base-pair reads. On the authors' methods: A later analysis tallied around 82 million unique TCR beta chains across the 550 to 850 repertoires, and some 12 million of those chains were shared by two or more donors. To remove PCR and sequencing errors, raw reads were error-corrected and collapsed into unique sequences using a nearest-neighbor algorithm that merged closely related sequences. Alignment of CDR3 sequences to IMGT reference sequences was used to assign V, D and J gene segments. For a sequence to be retained, a match of at least six nucleotides was required to both a V gene segment and a J gene segment. A rearrangement counted as productive if the CDR3 had no stop codons and remained in frame with V and J, and every other rearrangement counted as non-productive. Following IMGT convention, CDR3 was defined as the stretch from the second conserved V-encoded cysteine up to the conserved J-encoded phenylalanine. The earlier analysis of about 610 of the donors excluded sequences that lacked an unambiguous match to a single V gene segment. An earlier analysis of 500 to 700 of the donors classified V segments as functional when productive rearrangements were above 56.7% and as segregating when the standard deviation between donors was above 5%. To diagnose cytomegalovirus status from the catalog of TCR beta chain sequences, a statistical classification framework was built. In a later analysis, V and J genes were assigned by comparing TCR nucleotide sequences against IMGT/GENE-DB human TR gene sequences. Using the TCRdist pipeline, a later analysis assigned CDR3 sequences along with most-parsimonious VDJ recombination scenarios. In a later analysis, each TCR beta chain was defined by its CDR3 amino acid sequence together with its V-gene family, and reads lacking a unique V-gene family were excluded. A later analysis removed 500 to 650 highly shared, low-generation-probability nucleotide sequences to deal with suspected cross-contamination and a sequencing artifact. A later analysis calculated a clonal expansion index for each public chain from normalized within-repertoire ranks of inferred template counts. Generation probabilities in a later analysis came from a VDJ recombination model fitted to out-of-frame rearrangements, and those results were checked against IGoR. A later analysis scored TCR-TCR, TCR-HLA and TCR-CMV co-occurrence with hypergeometric tests, applying a repertoire-size bias correction to TCR pairs. A later analysis estimated false discovery rates by permuting HLA or CMV assignments 20 times. A later analysis grouped co-occurring TCRs with DBSCAN, adding TCRdist sequence similarity when clustering within HLA-allele-positive subsets. For co-occurrence clustering, repertoires with fewer than 30,000 or more than 120,000 public chains were excluded, along with four to six repertoires with anomalous nucleotide sharing. TCRdb took this table from immuneACCESS and kept in-frame rearrangements with V and J called. Such tables lack part of the clones; where checked against another copy, unresolved V genes explain under half of the gap, and the rest is unexplained. That table is the source of V, J and clone size, and D and trimming were worked out from the DNA. The sample table gives approximately 170,000 clones. The ten biggest clones cover approximately 0.82% of the sample.

Trimming takes 5 bases off V and 3 bases off J; junction bases not matched to a gene: 15. The cysteine opens and the phenylalanine closes a CDR3 of 18 amino acids. Only CDR3 DNA is held: 54 bases, read in frame from base 1. The germline V gene (reference sequence) sets CDR1 to LNHDA and CDR2 to SQIVND. This TCR was sampled from a woman aged 18-35 years in good health and CMV-seropositive. The chain couples TRBV19 to TRBJ1-2; 10 of the junction bases match TRBD1. The sample comprised PBMCs. The CDR3 loop reads CASSSFRDRGLSDYGYTF. The DNA reads TGTGCCAGTAGTTCTTTCCGGGACAGGGGACTTAGTGACTATGGCTACACCTTC. Beyond the CDR3, the reference TRBV19 and TRBJ1-2 genes provide the residues; the full variable domain reads: DGGITQSPKYLFRKEGQNVTLSCEQNLNHDAMYWYRQDPGQGLRLIYYSQIVNDFQKGDIAEGYSVSREKKESFPLTVTSAQKNPTAFYLCASSSFRDRGLSDYGYTFGSGTRLTVV.